This T cell receptor beta chain was sequenced during a study of shared clonotypes between healthy human individuals. Study-level findings and limits: It was expected that sequencing depth would affect clonotype sharing among donors. Clonotype sharing across several donors was observed for about 5.2% of naive CD4 clonotypes.

On this clone: What it binds is unknown.

Investigators divided CD4+ cells into CD45RA+ naive and CD45RA-negative memory subsets. TCRdb keeps only in-frame clones here, not all; method: immunoSEQ multiplex PCR. Of over a million clones in the sample, roughly 96% are singletons; the top ten hold roughly 1.2%. Germline-derived CDR1 and CDR2 are SEHNR and FQNEAQ (reference sequence). The CDR3 runs to 14 residues. Trimming took 5 bases from V and 2 from J, leaving 12 bases between them. The sequencing input was naive CD4+ T cells sorted from blood. The subset here: CD45RA+ positively selected. This clonotype originated in a man aged 25 to 40 in good health. The J gene is TRBJ1-1, the V gene TRBV7-9; TRBD1 might be the D (6 bases). For the CDR3, the DNA is TGTGCCAGCAGCGTAATACAGGGCAACACTGAAGCTTTCTTT. Translating it yields CASSVIQGNTEAFF.